This is a list of T cell receptor beta chains from one sample in a study of blood T cell repertoires in COVID-19. Sequencing was performed with immunoSEQ multiplex PCR; in TCRdb, only in-frame clones are kept and a portion is missing. The sample shows about 250,000 clones, over 75% of them seen only once. The specimen was PBMCs or T cells enriched from blood (not recorded which). These receptors all stem from a man between 35 and 55 years old who had recovered from COVID-19. Both conserved end residues are trimmed from each CDR3.

CDR3aa | v_gene
ASSQGPWSDTQY | TRBV14
ASTQGDPVYGYT | TRBV5-4
ASSLARETQY | TRBV7-9
ASSGTGGNSPLH | TRBV9
ASREGLAGTDTQY | TRBV28
AISESLAGGQETQY | TRBV10-3
ASSPGTGDQPQH | TRBV18
ASSLDRGPQH | TRBV3-1/TRBV3-2
ASGPRGLTYNEQF | TRBV28
ASRETGGDNEQF | TRBV10-1
ASSKDLGLAGARGHTGELF | TRBV28
ASSLLGGGTGELF | TRBV27
ASIPDYNSPLH | TRBV12-3/TRBV12-4
ASSYSDRVGGYT | TRBV6-5
ASSPGLAVSSYNEQF | TRBV5-4
AISESVSGALQETQY | TRBV10-3
ASSWRDRDEAF | TRBV5-1
ATSRAGTGQDEAF | TRBV15
ASSPLATGKNSPLH | TRBV27
ASSQFPEGTEAF | TRBV4-2
ASTPEGGTGANVLT | TRBV19
ASRPEDRLARETGELF | TRBV12-2
ASSLGGTGEETQY | TRBV7-2
ASSPQRQAGTEAF | TRBV5-5
ASSQEIRGTGELF | TRBV3-1/TRBV3-2
ASKDETGATEAF | TRBV19
ASSLTVAEKLF | TRBV6-2/TRBV6-3
AWSVRQVGNYGYT | TRBV30
ASSILTGNTGELF | TRBV19
ASSPPSSGRGDEQF | TRBV7-9
AIVAEISSEQY | TRBV10-3
ACISGQGNEKLF | TRBV30
ASSQGVQGNTGELF | TRBV9
ASSITDKTGANVLT | TRBV7-2
ASSQDRRAGAGETQY | TRBV4-1
ASRFIDRGAGTEAF | TRBV7-8
AWNRGNTEAF | TRBV30
ATRFSGGNQPQH | TRBV15
ASSHNTGLSYEQY | TRBV4-1
ASRGRTIYEQY | TRBV7-2
ASSVGLAERSGQETQY | TRBV9
ASSLGGSSYEQY | TRBV5-1
ASSYTRSSEQY | TRBV6-5
SVGRDTGELF | TRBV29-1
ASSLQGSRTEAF | TRBV7-2